A single sample is the source of the 32 T cell receptor beta chains below, sequenced in a study of T cell responses to AZD1222 COVID-19 vaccine. Assay: immunoSEQ multiplex PCR; the TCRdb copy retains only in-frame clones and omits some. The sample contains about 120,000 clones, 80% to 90% of which appear only once. The source was peripheral blood, collected on day 0 of AZD1222 vaccination. The receptor set was obtained from an adult in good health.

The chain is built from TRBV6-1 and TRBJ1-1; D is unclear. Germline-derived CDR1 and CDR2 are MNHNS and SASEGT. The CDR3 spans 15 residues. V lost 3 bases and J lost 1, with 12 bases in between. The CDR3 region is CASSDELAGNTEAFF. CDR3 DNA sequence: TGTGCCAGCAGTGACGAGCTGGCGGGGAACACTGAAGCTTTCTTT.

The chain recombines TRBV18 with TRBJ1-6; 12 positions match TRBD1. V trimming: 4 bases; J trimming: 14 bases; junction bases outside the gene matches: 6. The CDR3 is made up of 14 amino acids. CDR1 is KGHSH and CDR2 is LQKENI in the germline V gene. CDR3 sequence (DNA): TGTGCCAGCTCACAGGGACAGGGGGCGAGTACCCTCCACTTT. Translation: CASSQGQGASTLHF.

The chain recombines TRBV7-9 with TRBJ1-1, with D tentatively TRBD1 (5 bases). Trimming left V 5 bases short and J 7 bases short, with 14 bases between. This CDR3 spans 13 amino acids. Germline CDR1 and CDR2: SEHNR and FQNEAQ (reference sequence). This chain's CDR3 is CASSPQGLGEAFF. CDR3 nucleotide sequence: TGTGCCAGCAGCCCTCAGGGTTTAGGTGAAGCTTTCTTT. The variable domain in full, with the rest retrieved from reference TRBV7-9 and TRBJ1-1, is DTGVSQNPRHKITKRGQNVTFRCDPISEHNRLYWYRQTLGQGPEFLTYFQNEAQLEKSRLLSDRFSAERPKGSFSTLEIQRTEQGDSAMYLCASSPQGLGEAFFGQGTRLTVV.

The chain employs TRBV6-5 and TRBJ2-7; no clear D gene. V lost 0 bases to trimming and J lost 4 bases, with 13 bases between them. The CDR3 runs 15 residues. The germline V gene has CDR1 MNHEY and CDR2 SVGAGI. CDR3 DNA sequence: TGTGCCAGCAGTTACTCTGGAGTTCCTAAATACGAGCAGTACTTC. Amino acid sequence: CASSYSGVPKYEQYF.

The V call is TRBV24-1, the J call TRBJ2-7, with D hard to call. V was trimmed by 6 bases and J by 7 bases, leaving 9 bases between them. The CDR3 spans 11 residues. Germline CDR1 KGHDR, CDR2 SFDVKD. CDR3 loop: CATSKHGEQYF. DNA for the CDR3: TGTGCCACCAGTAAACATGGTGAGCAGTACTTC.

The genes are TRBV15 and TRBJ2-1; 9 bases agree with TRBD2. The V and J ends lost 5 bases and 9 bases, in that order; junction bases with no gene match: 5. Germline V gene lookup returns CDR1 LNHNV and CDR2 YYDKDF (reference sequence). This CDR3 region has 13 residues. CDR3 amino acids: CATSLAGPGEQFF. The CDR3 DNA sequence: TGTGCCACCAGCCTAGCGGGACCTGGTGAGCAGTTCTTC. The full variable domain, with the rest looked up from reference TRBV15 and TRBJ2-1, is DAMVIQNPRYQVTQFGKPVTLSCSQTLNHNVMYWYQQKSSQAPKLLFHYYDKDFNNEADTPDNFQSRRPNTSFCFLDIRSPGLGDTAMYLCATSLAGPGEQFFGPGTRLTVL.

The chain links TRBV30 to TRBJ1-6; TRBD1 is a possible D gene (5 bases). This CDR3 has 14 amino acids. Per germline, CDR1 GTSNPN and CDR2 SVGIG (reference sequence). The V end lost 7 bases, the J end lost 0 bases, and 10 bases lay between the germline ends. This CDR3 is CALTDISYNSPLHF. The CDR3 DNA follows: TGTGCCTTGACGGACATCTCCTATAATTCACCCCTCCACTTT.

This sequence joins TRBV3-1 (or the pseudogene TRBV3-2) and TRBJ2-7; 8 bases fit TRBD1. In germline, CDR1 is LGHDT, CDR2 YNNKEL (reference sequence). Germline trimming cut 4 bases from V and 2 bases from J; bases unmatched to any gene: 7. The CDR3 is made up of 15 amino acids. In DNA, the CDR3 is TGTGCCAGCAGCCCCCCGGACAGGGCGACCTACGAGCAGTACTTC. Translated: CASSPPDRATYEQYF.

This chain links TRBV13 with TRBJ1-1; D uncertain. The CDR3 has 15 amino acids. The germline V gene has CDR1 PRHDT and CDR2 FYEKMQ (reference sequence). The V end was cut by 0 bases, the J end by 8 bases, with 16 bases between. The CDR3 spells CASSLGQEVVSEAFF. The CDR3 DNA sequence: TGTGCCAGCAGCTTAGGCCAGGAGGTGGTGTCAGAAGCTTTCTTT.

The chain links TRBV28 to TRBJ1-2; D ambiguous. V was pared by 10 bases and J by 3 bases, with 24 bases between. Germline values: CDR1 MDHEN, CDR2 SYDVKM. CDR3 length equals 16 residues. Here the CDR3 DNA reads TGTGCCACCTCCATGGCCGCCGACTATGGCTACTATGGCTACACCTTC. It codes for CATSMAADYGYYGYTF.

The V call is TRBV6-5, the J call TRBJ2-7; D perhaps matches TRBD2 (6 bases). The V gene's germline CDR1 is MNHEY and CDR2 SVGAGI. The CDR3 sequence is 13 residues long. The ends were cut back, 6 bases at V and 0 bases at J, with 9 bases in the middle. The CDR3 is CASSLAASYEQYF. The CDR3 region has the DNA TGTGCCAGCAGCTTAGCGGCCTCCTACGAGCAGTACTTC.

This chain connects TRBV28 to TRBJ2-7, with D unclear. The CDR3 is 12 amino acids. Trimming removed 4 bases at V and 6 bases at J, with 10 bases between. The V gene's germline CDR1 is MDHEN and CDR2 SYDVKM. Written as DNA, the CDR3 is TGTGCCAGCAGTTCGCCCGTCTCCGAGCAGTACTTC. Its translation: CASSSPVSEQYF.

The chain uses TRBV19 and TRBJ1-1; 7 bases match TRBD1. CDR1 is LNHDA, CDR2 SQIVND, per germline (reference sequence). The CDR3 consists of 15 residues. The V gene end was trimmed by 7 bases and the J gene end by 5 bases; junction bases not matched to a gene: 13. CDR3 loop: CASKSGNRGATEAFF. DNA for the CDR3: TGTGCCAGTAAATCCGGGAACAGGGGAGCAACTGAAGCTTTCTTT.

Comment on this clone: At the DNA level, this CDR3 is encoded by other sequences in the same sample as well. The V call is TRBV4-1, the J call TRBJ2-5, with 10 positions matching TRBD1. CDR1 MGHRA and CDR2 YSYEKL come from the germline V gene. Trimming cost V 2 bases and J 4 bases; bases outside gene matches: 4. This CDR3 is 15 amino acids long. CDR3 in DNA: TGCGCCAGCAGCCAACCTGGGACAGGGGTAGAGACCCAGTACTTC. As protein: CASSQPGTGVETQYF.

This rearrangement joins TRBV7-2 to TRBJ2-1, with TRBD2 as a possible D gene (6 bases). The CDR3 spans 15 residues. Looked up from germline, CDR1 is SGHTA and CDR2 is FQGNSA. Trimming took off 1 base at V and 4 bases at J, with 11 bases between the two ends. DNA of the CDR3: TGTGCCAGCAGCTTAGGTCTAGCGCCTTACAATGAGCAGTTCTTC. Translated, it gives CASSLGLAPYNEQFF.

This chain joins TRBV29-1 and TRBJ1-2; D gene uncertain. Germline loops: CDR1 SQVTM, CDR2 ANQGSEA. V was cut by 4 bases and J by 7 bases, with 13 bases left in between. There are 12 residues in the CDR3. The CDR3 nucleotides are TGCAGCGTTGCCACAGCAATTTTTGGCTACACCTTC. Encoded protein: CSVATAIFGYTF.

The chain uses TRBV6-2 or TRBV6-3 and TRBJ2-7, with 9 bases aligning to TRBD2. Germline-derived CDR1 and CDR2 are MNHEY and SVGEGT. CDR3 length: 15 residues. Trimming removed 4 bases from V and 2 bases from J; junction bases left unmatched: 6. For the CDR3, the DNA is TGTGCCAGCAGTTCCATAGCGGGAGTGGCCTACGAGCAGTACTTC. It codes for CASSSIAGVAYEQYF.

The chain is built from TRBV28 and TRBJ1-5; unclear D gene. The CDR3 is 12 amino acids. Germline CDR1 and CDR2: MDHEN and SYDVKM. This chain's CDR3 is CAGYKGNQPQHF. For the CDR3, the DNA is TGTGCAGGGTATAAGGGCAATCAGCCCCAGCATTTT.

This chain links TRBV5-1 with TRBJ2-5; D is possibly TRBD1 or TRBD2 (5 bases each). The CDR3 loop spans 16 amino acids. V was clipped by 2 bases and J by 1 base, with 15 bases between them. Looked up from germline, CDR1 is SGHRS and CDR2 is YFSETQ. CDR3 bases: TGCGCCAGCAGCTTTCTCCCACGGGACGCCCAAGAGACCCAGTACTTC. Its protein is CASSFLPRDAQETQYF.

The V and J genes are TRBV14 and TRBJ1-2; tentative D call: TRBD1 (6 bases). Germline CDR1 SGHDN, CDR2 FVKESK. V was cut by 0 bases and J by 4 bases, with 9 bases left in between. The CDR3 length is 14 residues. CDR3 nucleotides: TGTGCCAGCAGCCAAGAAATACAGGGCTATGGCTACACCTTC. This sequence encodes CASSQEIQGYGYTF.

The chain combines TRBV28 with TRBJ2-5, with 9 bases that match TRBD1. Germline V gene sequence: CDR1 MDHEN, CDR2 SYDVKM. CDR3 length: 15 residues. After removal of 5 bases from V and 1 base from J, the junction contained 5 bases not matched to a gene. CDR3 loop: CASSPPGQGQETQYF. CDR3 bases: TGTGCCAGCAGTCCCCCGGGACAGGGCCAAGAGACCCAGTACTTC.

The chain is built from TRBV28 and TRBJ2-7; 8 bases map to TRBD2. In germline, CDR1 is MDHEN, CDR2 SYDVKM. The CDR3 length is 14 residues. Trimming cost V 6 bases and J 4 bases; bases outside gene matches: 8. As DNA, the CDR3 is TGTGCCAGCAGACCCGGGACTAGTAGTTACGAGCAGTACTTC. Protein sequence: CASRPGTSSYEQYF.

The CDR3 protein is CASSLGQGATNYGYTF. The CDR3, as DNA: TGTGCCAGCAGTTTGGGACAGGGGGCAACTAACTATGGCTACACCTTC. The rearrangement uses TRBV28 and TRBJ1-2; 12 nucleotides agree with TRBD1. CDR3 length: 16 residues. Looked up from germline, CDR1 is MDHEN and CDR2 is SYDVKM. Germline trimming cut 3 bases from V and 0 bases from J; bases unmatched to any gene: 2.

This clone was picked up a small number of times. The chain links TRBV11-3 to TRBJ2-1; 7 positions match TRBD2. This CDR3 is 18 amino acids long. The V segment lost 1 base and the J segment 2 bases; nucleotides outside the gene matches: 11. Germline CDR1 and CDR2: SGHNT and YENEEA. The CDR3 coding sequence is TGTGCCAGCAGCTTAGGCTCTGTGAGGGAGGGCCCCTACAATGAGCAGTTCTTC. Amino acids: CASSLGSVREGPYNEQFF.

This rearrangement joins TRBV28 to TRBJ2-6; D not resolved. V lost 3 bases and J lost 0, with 12 bases in between. This CDR3 contains 17 residues. The V gene's germline CDR1 is MDHEN and CDR2 SYDVKM. This chain's CDR3 is CASSFHGQTSGANVLTF. CDR3 sequence (DNA): TGTGCCAGCAGTTTCCATGGTCAGACCTCTGGGGCCAACGTCCTGACTTTC. Variable domain in full (rest from reference TRBV28 and TRBJ2-6): DVKVTQSSRYLVKRTGEKVFLECVQDMDHENMFWYRQDPGLGLRLIYFSYDVKMKEKGDIPEGYSVSREKKERFSLILESASTNQTSMYLCASSFHGQTSGANVLTFGAGSRLTVL.

V usage is TRBV1 and J usage is TRBJ1-2. TRBV1 corresponds to a pseudogene. The CDR3 has 13 amino acids. CDR3 loop: CTSSQDYGKGYTF. The CDR3 DNA reads TGCACCAGCAGCCAAGATTACGGGAAGGGCTACACCTTC.

This clone was counted between two and nine times. The rearrangement links TRBV3-1 (or the pseudogene TRBV3-2) to TRBJ2-6, with no clear D. Germline-derived CDR1 and CDR2 are LGHDT and YNNKEL (reference sequence). The CDR3 extends over 13 amino acids. V was clipped by 4 bases and J by 0 bases, with 1 base between them. Here the CDR3 DNA reads TGTGCCAGCAGCCCCTCTGGGGCCAACGTCCTGACTTTC. Amino acid sequence: CASSPSGANVLTF.

This rearrangement joins TRBV7-8 to TRBJ2-5; 13 nucleotides align to TRBD2. With V trimmed by 4 bases and J by 3 bases, 5 bases remained unmatched. This CDR3 contains 16 residues. CDR1 SGHVS and CDR2 FQNEAQ come from the germline V gene. Written as DNA, the CDR3 is TGTGCCAGCAGCTCTATGGGACTAGCGGGGAAAGAGACCCAGTACTTC. This gives the protein CASSSMGLAGKETQYF. Full variable domain (rest looked up from reference TRBV7-8 and TRBJ2-5): GAGVSQSPRYKVAKRGQDVALRCDPISGHVSLFWYQQALGQGPEFLTYFQNEAQLDKSGLPSDRFFAERPEGSVSTLKIQRTQQEDSAVYLCASSSMGLAGKETQYFGPGTRLLVL.

V usage is TRBV9 and J usage is TRBJ2-1; 7 bases match TRBD2. In germline, CDR1 is SGDLS, CDR2 YYNGEE. Trimming removed 4 bases from V and 0 bases from J; junction bases left unmatched: 16. The CDR3 is 19 residues long. CDR3 DNA: TGTGCCAGCAGCCCGCCGCGGGGTAGCGGGCGAAGCTCCTACAATGAGCAGTTCTTC. It codes for CASSPPRGSGRSSYNEQFF.

This chain joins TRBV6-2 or TRBV6-3 and TRBJ1-2; 8 bases fit TRBD1. CDR1 and CDR2 from the germline V gene are MNHEY and SVGEGT. Trimming removed 5 bases from V and 4 bases from J; junction bases left unmatched: 3. CDR3 length: 13 amino acids. In DNA, the CDR3 is TGTGCCAGCAGTCAGGGGGCGGCCTATGGCTACACCTTC. Translating it yields CASSQGAAYGYTF.

The chain carries TRBV15 and TRBJ2-1, with 8 bases lining up with TRBD2. Germline V gives CDR1 LNHNV, CDR2 YYDKDF (reference sequence). After removal of 1 base from V and 4 bases from J, the junction contained 6 bases not matched to a gene. The CDR3 is 16 residues long. In nucleotides, the CDR3 is TGTGCCACCAGCAGAGCACGGACTAGCACTTACAATGAGCAGTTCTTC. Its translation: CATSRARTSTYNEQFF.

The chain uses TRBV6-5 and TRBJ1-5; 7 nucleotides match TRBD1. CDR3 size: 15 residues. Germline CDR1 MNHEY, CDR2 SVGAGI. The trim removed 5 bases at V and 0 bases at J, leaving 4 bases unmatched. CDR3 in amino acids: CASSLDRVSNQPQHF. The CDR3 coding sequence is TGTGCCAGCAGTCTTGACAGGGTTAGCAATCAGCCCCAGCATTTT.